A few counts support the clone carrying this TCR beta chain. This specimen belongs to a study of blood T cell repertoires in COVID-19. Whole-study context: Sites across the United States, Italy and Spain contributed samples from acute and convalescent COVID-19.

Repertoires were generated with immunoSEQ multiplex PCR, while TCRdb's copy carries only in-frame clones and drops some. This table holds roughly 42,000 clones, 70% to 85% found once. The clonotype was recovered from a human donor in a cohort sampled during active COVID-19. Sequenced material: peripheral blood.

The CDR3 DNA reads TGTGCCAGCAGTAGGGGTCAGCAGCCCCAGCATTTT. It codes for CASSRGQQPQHF. V usage is TRBV25-1 and J usage is TRBJ1-5; tentative D call: TRBD1 (5 bases). Per germline, CDR1 MGHDK and CDR2 SYGVNS. The CDR3 is 12 residues long. The V end lost 5 bases, the J end lost 7 bases, and 9 bases lay between the germline ends.